These 4 T cell receptor beta chains share one sample of origin, sequenced in a study of blood T cell repertoires in COVID-19. Here immunoSEQ multiplex PCR was the method, and the copy in TCRdb shows in-frame clones only, minus some. The data contain 130,000 to 150,000 clones, around 85% of them singletons. The specimen sequenced was peripheral blood. The receptor set was obtained from a woman of 80 years or more with acute or convalescent COVID-19.

This chain uses TRBV12-5 with TRBJ1-6; TRBD1 agrees at 7 bases. Germline V gene sequence: CDR1 LGHNT, CDR2 FRNRAP. The CDR3 sequence is 14 residues long. V shed 6 bases, J shed 15 bases, and the junction held 14 bases outside the gene matches. CDR3 region: CASGRDSALSGLHF. CDR3 nucleotides: TGTGCTAGTGGCCGGGACAGTGCCCTTTCGGGCCTCCACTTT.

This chain connects TRBV28 to TRBJ2-5; D unclear. CDR3 length equals 11 residues. The germline V and J ends were trimmed by 8 bases and 5 bases, with 9 bases remaining between them. Germline values: CDR1 MDHEN, CDR2 SYDVKM. The CDR3 DNA reads as TGTGCCAGCTCGGTCGAGGAGACCCAGTACTTC. Protein product: CASSVEETQYF.

The genes are TRBV2 and TRBJ1-1; 7 bases agree with TRBD1. The CDR3 consists of 14 residues. Germline V gene sequence: CDR1 SNHLY, CDR2 FYNNEI. Germline trimming cut 8 bases from V and 4 bases from J; bases unmatched to any gene: 10. The DNA for the CDR3 is TGTGCCAGCGGCCTGGGGCAGGGGGTCACTGAAGCTTTCTTT. It encodes CASGLGQGVTEAFF.

V usage is TRBV5-5 and J usage is TRBJ2-3, with a tentative D call TRBD1 (5 bases). Trimming removed 4 bases at V and 1 base at J, with 13 bases between. Looked up from germline, CDR1 is SGHKS and CDR2 is YYEKEE (reference sequence). The CDR3 extends over 15 amino acids. CDR3: CASSLIGRGTDTQYF. The CDR3 DNA follows: TGTGCCAGCAGCCTTATTGGCAGGGGCACAGATACGCAGTATTTT.